These 17 T cell receptor beta chains were all obtained from the same sample, sequenced in a study of cytomegalovirus exposure and HLA in healthy donors. Measured with immunoSEQ multiplex PCR; TCRdb has only the in-frame clones, and not every one. The table lists some 230,000 clones, approximately 90% of them singletons, with approximately 0.99% in the top ten. Sequencing used PBMCs. These receptors were obtained from a woman under 30 in good health and CMV-seronegative.

In this sample, this clone turned up once. This chain links TRBV7-6 with TRBJ2-7, with 11 bases that match TRBD1. There are 15 residues in the CDR3. Germline CDR1 is SGHVS and CDR2 is FNYEAQ. J was trimmed by 3 bases and V by 7 bases; bases with no gene match: 8. Written as DNA, the CDR3 is TGTGCCAGCATCGCAGGACAGGGGGCAAACTACGAGCAGTACTTC. Translation gives CASIAGQGANYEQYF.

The V and J genes are TRBV7-2 and TRBJ1-5; the D gene is possibly TRBD1 (5 bases). The CDR3 totals 14 residues. Between the trimmed V and J ends, which lost 5 bases and 5 bases, there was a span of 13 bases. Germline V CDR1 and CDR2: SGHTA, FQGNSA. CDR3 residues: CASSLRTPHQPQHF. CDR3 bases: TGTGCCAGCAGCCTACGGACACCCCATCAGCCCCAGCATTTT.

The chain joins TRBV2 to TRBJ2-2; 8 bases are shared with TRBD1. Germline V gives CDR1 SNHLY, CDR2 FYNNEI. The V segment lost 6 bases and the J segment 7 bases; nucleotides outside the gene matches: 13. The CDR3 consists of 16 residues. The CDR3 is CASSQNRQGAGGELFF. As DNA, the CDR3 is TGTGCCAGCAGCCAAAATCGGCAGGGGGCAGGCGGGGAGCTGTTTTTT.

CDR3: CASSQVRAGAGTDTQYF. The CDR3 nucleotides read TGTGCCAGCAGCCAAGTTCGAGCGGGAGCAGGGACAGATACGCAGTATTTT. This chain uses TRBV4-2 with TRBJ2-3, with 8 bases that match TRBD2. V gave up 1 base and J gave up 3 bases; unmatched junction bases: 9. Looked up from germline, CDR1 is LGHNA and CDR2 is YNFKEQ. The CDR3 totals 17 residues.

The gene calls are TRBV7-8 and TRBJ1-1; possibly TRBD1 for D (5 bases). The CDR3 is made up of 14 amino acids. V lost 5 bases, J lost 0 bases, and 10 bases lay in between. Germline CDR1 is SGHVS and CDR2 is FQNEAQ. CDR3 in amino acids: CASSVDRVNTEAFF. The CDR3 DNA reads as TGTGCCAGCAGCGTAGACAGAGTGAACACTGAAGCTTTCTTT. Drawing the rest from reference TRBV7-8 and TRBJ1-1, the complete variable domain is GAGVSQSPRYKVAKRGQDVALRCDPISGHVSLFWYQQALGQGPEFLTYFQNEAQLDKSGLPSDRFFAERPEGSVSTLKIQRTQQEDSAVYLCASSVDRVNTEAFFGQGTRLTVV.

The rearrangement joins TRBV28 to TRBJ1-1; D not resolved. The germline gives CDR1 MDHEN, CDR2 SYDVKM. V gave up 4 bases and J gave up 9 bases, with 21 bases separating them. This CDR3 has 15 amino acids. The CDR3 DNA is TGTGCCAGCAGTTCCCCCGATGCGGTACTCCACAAAGCTTTCTTT. Translation gives CASSSPDAVLHKAFF. The entire variable domain, with the rest obtained from reference TRBV28 and TRBJ1-1, is as follows: DVKVTQSSRYLVKRTGEKVFLECVQDMDHENMFWYRQDPGLGLRLIYFSYDVKMKEKGDIPEGYSVSREKKERFSLILESASTNQTSMYLCASSSPDAVLHKAFFGQGTRLTVV.

The chain recombines TRBV18 with TRBJ2-2, with D perhaps TRBD1 (5 bases). The CDR3 totals 14 residues. V was shortened by 3 bases and J by 4 bases, with 9 bases between the two germline ends. Germline lookup yields CDR1 KGHSH and CDR2 LQKENI. CDR3 loop: CASSPPTVTGELFF. Written as DNA, the CDR3 is TGTGCCAGCTCACCCCCGACAGTCACCGGGGAGCTGTTTTTT.

This rearrangement joins TRBV7-6 to TRBJ1-4; 7 nucleotides agree with TRBD1. The CDR3 covers 16 residues. After removal of 1 base from V and 7 bases from J, the junction contained 9 bases not matched to a gene. Germline assignment: CDR1 SGHVS and CDR2 FNYEAQ. The CDR3 coding sequence is TGTGCCAGCAGCTTAGGGCGAGGGGGCGTTGGTGAAAAACTGTTTTTT. Translation gives CASSLGRGGVGEKLFF.

The genes are TRBV7-3 and TRBJ2-1; D might be TRBD2 (6 bases). Per germline, CDR1 SGHTA and CDR2 FQGTGA. Trimming removed 1 base from V and 7 bases from J, with 14 bases in between. The CDR3 runs 15 residues. The CDR3 spells CASSLIARSGNEQFF. The CDR3 DNA follows: TGTGCCAGCAGCTTAATCGCACGGAGCGGGAATGAGCAGTTCTTC.

The rearrangement uses TRBV27 and TRBJ2-2, with D perhaps matching TRBD2 (7 bases). The V and J ends lost 8 bases and 7 bases respectively, with 20 bases between them. Germline loops: CDR1 MNHEY, CDR2 SMNVEV (reference sequence). CDR3 size: 15 residues. The CDR3 region has the DNA TGTGCCAGCTCTTATGGGGGGGCCTTTGGCGGGGAGCTGTTTTTT. Protein: CASSYGGAFGGELFF.

This clone is a singleton in its sample. The chain employs TRBV6-1 and TRBJ2-1; 8 nucleotides match TRBD2. With 7 bases clipped from V and 5 bases from J, the junction kept 10 bases outside the gene matches. The CDR3 is 15 amino acids. Germline V gives CDR1 MNHNS, CDR2 SASEGT. CDR3 DNA: TGTGCCAGCATGACCTTAGCGGGAAGTCACAATGAGCAGTTCTTC. Residues: CASMTLAGSHNEQFF.

The CDR3 region has the DNA TGTGCCAGCAGCTTGGTCCTTGGAGGACGCACCTTC. It specifies CASSLVLGGRTF. The chain recombines TRBV5-5 with TRBJ1-2; no definite D call. V lost 0 bases and J lost 13, with 13 bases in between. The CDR3 contains 12 residues. Germline V CDR1 and CDR2: SGHKS, YYEKEE (reference sequence).

This clone turned up a few times. This chain connects TRBV6-5 to TRBJ1-1; unclear D gene. Deletions cut 7 bases from V and 4 bases from J, with 13 bases between. CDR3 size: 13 residues. The germline V gene encodes CDR1 MNHEY and CDR2 SVGAGI. CDR3 loop: CASTHYGATEAFF. In DNA form, the CDR3 reads TGTGCCAGCACCCACTATGGCGCCACTGAAGCTTTCTTT.

V and J are TRBV5-1 and TRBJ2-1; 7 bases are a match to TRBD2. This CDR3 is built from 18 residues. After removal of 0 bases from V and 6 bases from J, the junction contained 15 bases not matched to a gene. CDR1 and CDR2 from the germline V gene are SGHRS and YFSETQ. CDR3 sequence: CASSLGGLRGSEVNEQFF. The CDR3 DNA reads as TGCGCCAGCAGCTTGGGGGGATTGCGCGGGAGTGAGGTCAATGAGCAGTTCTTC.

This rearrangement joins TRBV4-1 to TRBJ2-1, with D maybe TRBD1 (5 bases). The germline V and J ends were trimmed by 3 bases and 0 bases, with 9 bases remaining between them. Germline-derived CDR1 and CDR2 are MGHRA and YSYEKL. CDR3 length: 15 amino acids. The DNA of the CDR3 is TGCGCCAGCAGCCAGGAAGGGGTCTCCTACAATGAGCAGTTCTTC. Amino acid sequence: CASSQEGVSYNEQFF.

V is TRBV30 and J is TRBJ2-7; TRBD2 aligns across 7 bases. In germline, CDR1 is GTSNPN, CDR2 SVGIG (reference sequence). Trimming cost V 0 bases and J 2 bases; bases outside gene matches: 13. The CDR3 length is 17 residues. The CDR3, as DNA: TGTGCCTGGAGTGTACGGGGGGTGCGAGGGACGCCCTACGAGCAGTACTTC. This sequence encodes CAWSVRGVRGTPYEQYF. Based on the CDR3 plus reference TRBV30 and TRBJ2-7, the full variable domain is SQTIHQWPATLVQPVGSPLSLECTVEGTSNPNLYWYRQAAGRGLQLLFYSVGIGQISSEVPQNLSASRPQDRQFILSSKKLLLSDSGFYLCAWSVRGVRGTPYEQYFGPGTRLTVT.

This clone was counted a single time. CDR3 DNA: TGTGCCAGCAGCCAAGCTAAGGGCGGGAGGGATCCCCACGAGCAGTACTTC. It translates to CASSQAKGGRDPHEQYF. The chain has TRBV14 and TRBJ2-7; 9 bases map to TRBD2. Losses at the gene ends were 1 base for V and 5 bases for J; bases not matched to a gene: 12. The CDR3 extends over 17 amino acids. The V gene's germline CDR1 is SGHDN and CDR2 FVKESK.